The next 32 T cell receptor beta chains were all read from a single sample in a study of cytomegalovirus exposure and HLA in healthy donors (dated by TCRdb to 2015 to 2018). Library method: the immunoSEQ multiplex PCR assay. The source is immuneACCESS, and TCRdb retained only in-frame sequences with V and J called. Part of the clones is not carried over; for the studies checked, unresolved V genes explain less than half of this, and the remainder is unexplained. Here the sample has some 140,000 clones; about 86% occur a single time. The ten largest account for approximately 2.2% of the sample. The sequenced sample was PBMCs. Receptors originate from a human donor in good health.

The V gene is TRBV7-9, the J gene TRBJ2-7; D unclear. The germline V and J ends were trimmed by 3 bases and 4 bases, with 7 bases remaining between them. The CDR3 has 12 amino acids. Per the germline V gene, CDR1 is SEHNR and CDR2 is FQNEAQ (reference sequence). The CDR3 here is CASSFGEYEQYF. CDR3 nucleotide sequence: TGTGCCAGCAGCTTCGGTGAATACGAGCAGTACTTC.

The chain has TRBV15 and TRBJ1-2; D is perhaps TRBD1 (6 bases). From germline, CDR1 is LNHNV and CDR2 YYDKDF (reference sequence). Deletions cut 0 bases from V and 1 base from J, with 15 bases between. The CDR3 consists of 17 residues. The CDR3 nucleotides are TGTGCCACCAGCAGAGAATCGTTCGGACAGAGTAACTATGGCTACACCTTC. As protein: CATSRESFGQSNYGYTF.

The rearrangement joins TRBV2 to TRBJ1-2, with D maybe TRBD1 (6 bases). This CDR3 is built from 13 residues. Germline CDR1 reads SNHLY; CDR2 reads FYNNEI. Deletions cut 6 bases from V and 7 bases from J, with 15 bases between. CDR3 in DNA: TGTGCCAGCAGCCGGACAGCCGTTGGTGGCTACACCTTC. Amino acid sequence: CASSRTAVGGYTF.

The CDR3 DNA reads as TGTGCCTCCGGGGTCCGTTCCGGGGAGCTGTTTTTT. Amino acid sequence: CASGVRSGELFF. The V call is TRBV15, the J call TRBJ2-2; tentatively, D is TRBD2 (5 bases). This CDR3 is 12 amino acids long. The V and J ends lost 11 bases and 6 bases respectively, with 13 bases between them. Per germline, CDR1 LNHNV and CDR2 YYDKDF (reference sequence).

The chain uses TRBV19 and TRBJ1-2; no clear D gene. Trimming removed 2 bases from V and 4 bases from J, with 8 bases in between. The CDR3 is 13 residues long. The germline V gene has CDR1 LNHDA and CDR2 SQIVND (reference sequence). The CDR3 bases are TGTGCCAGTAGTATAACTCCAGGCTATGGCTACACCTTC. It codes for CASSITPGYGYTF.

V is TRBV2 and J is TRBJ2-5; TRBD2 matches at 7 bases. The ends lost 3 bases at V and 4 bases at J; junction bases unmatched: 5. The CDR3 length is 14 residues. From germline, CDR1 is SNHLY and CDR2 FYNNEI. The CDR3 sequence is CASSEVAGVETQYF. CDR3 sequence (DNA): TGTGCCAGCAGTGAGGTTGCGGGGGTAGAGACCCAGTACTTC. The full variable domain, rest sourced from reference TRBV2 and TRBJ2-5, is EPEVTQTPSHQVTQMGQEVILRCVPISNHLYFYWYRQILGQKVEFLVSFYNNEISEKSEIFDDQFSVERPDGSNFTLKIRSTKLEDSAMYFCASSEVAGVETQYFGPGTRLLVL.

The chain combines TRBV27 with TRBJ2-7; 7 nucleotides match TRBD2. The germline CDR1 and CDR2 sequences are MNHEY and SMNVEV (reference sequence). The CDR3 loop spans 15 amino acids. J lost 0 bases, V lost 1 base, and 3 bases had no gene match. The CDR3 region is CASSLYSGGSYEQYF. Written as DNA, the CDR3 is TGTGCCAGCAGTTTATATTCGGGAGGCTCCTACGAGCAGTACTTC.

The V gene is TRBV7-6, the J gene TRBJ2-2; TRBD2 matches 14 bases. The CDR3 sequence is 19 residues long. Germline CDR1 is SGHVS and CDR2 is FNYEAQ. Trimming cost V 1 base and J 5 bases; bases outside gene matches: 9. The CDR3 bases are TGTGCCAGCAGCTTAGAGGGACTAGCGGGAGACTTGGTTACCGGGGAGCTGTTTTTT. This sequence encodes CASSLEGLAGDLVTGELFF.

This chain connects TRBV5-6 to TRBJ2-1; 8 nucleotides align to TRBD2. This CDR3 comprises 16 residues. Germline trimming cut 3 bases from V and 3 bases from J; bases unmatched to any gene: 8. Per the germline V gene, CDR1 is SGHDT and CDR2 is YYEEEE. The CDR3 DNA reads TGTGCCAGCAGCTCCCGTGGCGGGAGGTTCTACAATGAGCAGTTCTTC. Its translation: CASSSRGGRFYNEQFF.

This clone came up a few times. The chain has TRBV4-1 and TRBJ1-4; TRBD1 agrees at 7 bases. Trimming took 0 bases from V and 10 from J; bases not matched to a gene: 23. Germline values: CDR1 MGHRA, CDR2 YSYEKL. The CDR3 is 20 amino acids. For the CDR3, the DNA is TGCGCCAGCAGCCAAGATATTCCCGCCTCTACAGGGGTTAATCTCCGAAAACTGTTTTTT. It codes for CASSQDIPASTGVNLRKLFF.

V is TRBV10-2 and J is TRBJ2-1, with D unclear. The CDR3 has 12 residues. CDR1 and CDR2 from the germline V gene are WSHSY and SAAADI. V was cut by 7 bases and J by 8 bases, with 12 bases left in between. The CDR3 region has the DNA TGCGCCAGCACCCCCGGTGTGGATGAGCAGTTCTTC. This gives the protein CASTPGVDEQFF.

The V call is TRBV28, the J call TRBJ1-1, with TRBD1 identical over 7 bases. Germline lookup yields CDR1 MDHEN and CDR2 SYDVKM. V trimming: 2 bases; J trimming: 3 bases; junction bases outside the gene matches: 3. The CDR3 has 14 residues. The CDR3 bases are TGTGCCAGCAGTTTAAGGGACAGCTACACTGAAGCTTTCTTT. As protein: CASSLRDSYTEAFF.

The V and J genes are TRBV4-1 and TRBJ2-2; 13 positions agree with TRBD2. The junction had 0 bases not matched to a gene; V was cut back by 2 bases and J by 3 bases. The germline CDR1 and CDR2 sequences are MGHRA and YSYEKL. The length of the CDR3 is 16 residues. The CDR3 reads CASSQTSGGDTGELFF. The CDR3 region has the DNA TGCGCCAGCAGCCAAACTAGCGGGGGGGACACCGGGGAGCTGTTTTTT.

This clone was detected only a few times. The gene calls are TRBV28 and TRBJ2-3; TRBD2 matches 8 bases. V was clipped by 4 bases and J by 6 bases; unmatched bases: 9. CDR1 and CDR2 from the germline V gene are MDHEN and SYDVKM. The CDR3 consists of 15 residues. CDR3 sequence: CASSSWVSGTDTQYF. For the CDR3, the DNA is TGTGCCAGCAGTTCCTGGGTTAGCGGGACCGATACGCAGTATTTT.

V gene TRBV13 combines with J gene TRBJ2-1; D may be TRBD2 (6 bases). The CDR3 consists of 15 residues. In germline, CDR1 is PRHDT, CDR2 FYEKMQ (reference sequence). Deletions cut 5 bases from V and 5 bases from J, with 16 bases between. CDR3 DNA: TGTGCCAGCAGCCCGACCGGGAGAGGAGACAATGAGCAGTTCTTC. Residues: CASSPTGRGDNEQFF. Supplemented by reference TRBV13 and TRBJ2-1, the full variable domain reads AAGVIQSPRHLIKEKRETATLKCYPIPRHDTVYWYQQGPGQDPQFLISFYEKMQSDKGSIPDRFSAQQFSDYHSELNMSSLELGDSALYFCASSPTGRGDNEQFFGPGTRLTVL.

The chain uses TRBV10-2 and TRBJ2-3, with 12 bases fitting TRBD2. V was pared by 8 bases and J by 4 bases, with 4 bases of the junction left unmatched. The germline CDR1 and CDR2 sequences are WSHSY and SAAADI. The CDR3 extends over 14 amino acids. The CDR3 nucleotides read TGCGCCAGCTCGACTAGCGGGAGCCCAGATACGCAGTATTTT. Translated, it gives CASSTSGSPDTQYF.

V usage is TRBV5-1 and J usage is TRBJ2-2, with 8 bases fitting TRBD2. Losses at the gene ends were 2 bases for V and 6 bases for J; bases not matched to a gene: 6. The V gene's germline CDR1 is SGHRS and CDR2 YFSETQ. CDR3 length: 15 amino acids. CDR3 DNA sequence: TGCGCCAGCAGCTTCTGGTTCGGGGGGGCCGGGGAGCTGTTTTTT. Protein: CASSFWFGGAGELFF.

This clone was detected only a few times. The gene calls are TRBV6-4 and TRBJ1-2, with TRBD1 identical over 7 bases. The CDR3 runs 16 residues. The germline gives CDR1 MRHNA, CDR2 SNTAGT. Trimming at V came to 2 bases and at J to 1 base, leaving 7 bases not matched to a gene. The CDR3 protein is CASSDPWTGSNYGYTF. The CDR3, as DNA: TGTGCCAGCAGTGACCCTTGGACAGGCAGTAACTATGGCTACACCTTC.

V and J are TRBV30 and TRBJ2-3; 7 bases map to TRBD2. Trimming removed 4 bases from V and 3 bases from J; junction bases left unmatched: 7. Germline V gene sequence: CDR1 GTSNPN, CDR2 SVGIG (reference sequence). CDR3 length equals 14 residues. CDR3 in amino acids: CAWIKGGRTDTQYF. The CDR3 region has the DNA TGTGCCTGGATAAAGGGAGGGAGGACAGATACGCAGTATTTT.

The J gene is TRBJ1-1, the V gene TRBV2; D not resolved. Trimming left V 6 bases short and J 2 bases short, with 13 bases between. This CDR3 has 14 residues. Germline CDR1 reads SNHLY; CDR2 reads FYNNEI. CDR3 nucleotides: TGTGCCAGCAGCCAAACAAAATTTAACACTGAAGCTTTCTTT. This encodes CASSQTKFNTEAFF.

This chain uses TRBV25-1 with TRBJ1-2; D remains ambiguous. Germline assignment: CDR1 MGHDK and CDR2 SYGVNS. V was cut by 6 bases and J by 0 bases, with 5 bases left in between. The CDR3 runs 12 residues. CDR3 amino acids: CASSQTNYGYTF. CDR3 bases: TGTGCCAGCAGCCAGACTAACTATGGCTACACCTTC.

The chain combines TRBV18 with TRBJ2-3; 14 nucleotides align to TRBD2. The CDR3 runs to 17 residues. V shed 4 bases and J 6 bases; nucleotides not matched to a gene: 9. Per germline, CDR1 KGHSH and CDR2 LQKENI. The CDR3 region is CASSLGLAGGPQDTQYF. The CDR3 DNA reads TGTGCCAGCTCACTTGGACTAGCGGGGGGACCGCAGGATACGCAGTATTTT.

The V gene is TRBV6-4, the J gene TRBJ2-6, with 13 bases lining up with TRBD2. Germline CDR1 reads MRHNA; CDR2 reads SNTAGT. Trimming at V came to 5 bases and at J to 0 bases, leaving 1 base not matched to a gene. CDR3 length: 17 amino acids. The CDR3 bases are TGTGCCAGCAGTCGACTAGCGGGAGGCTCTGGGGCCAACGTCCTGACTTTC. Protein product: CASSRLAGGSGANVLTF.

This chain uses TRBV6-5 with TRBJ2-3; D not resolved. CDR3 length equals 16 residues. The germline CDR1 and CDR2 sequences are MNHEY and SVGAGI. V lost 0 bases, J lost 2 bases, and 12 bases lay in between. The DNA of the CDR3 is TGTGCCAGCAGTTACTCGAAAACGGTACTCACAGATACGCAGTATTTT. This codes for CASSYSKTVLTDTQYF.

The chain links TRBV5-4 to TRBJ2-1; 8 positions agree with TRBD2. Germline assignment: CDR1 SGHNT and CDR2 YYREEE (reference sequence). J gave up 9 bases and V 0 bases, and 5 bases lay outside the gene matches. The CDR3 is 14 amino acids. The CDR3 protein is CASSLGAGEGEQFF. CDR3 in DNA: TGTGCCAGCAGCTTGGGAGCGGGAGAGGGTGAGCAGTTCTTC.

This rearrangement joins TRBV2 to TRBJ2-7, with TRBD2 as a possible D gene (6 bases). The CDR3 runs 15 residues. Germline CDR1 and CDR2: SNHLY and FYNNEI. V was trimmed by 2 bases and J by 7 bases, leaving 18 bases between them. The DNA of the CDR3 is TGTGCCAGCAGTGAATCTCAGGGATCCCGGGGGGAGCAGTACTTC. Residues: CASSESQGSRGEQYF.

J is TRBJ1-5 and V is TRBV28, with 8 nucleotides matching TRBD1. Losses at the gene ends were 7 bases for V and 10 bases for J; bases not matched to a gene: 15. Germline V lookup: CDR1 MDHEN, CDR2 SYDVKM. This CDR3 contains 15 residues. CDR3 sequence reads: CASTKAQGARTPQHF. The CDR3 DNA sequence: TGTGCCAGCACCAAGGCTCAGGGGGCCCGTACTCCCCAGCATTTT.

The chain is built from TRBV6-9 and TRBJ2-3; the match to TRBD2 covers 7 bases. This CDR3 has 16 residues. V shed 6 bases and J 6 bases; nucleotides not matched to a gene: 15. Germline V lookup: CDR1 MNHGY, CDR2 SVAAGI. The CDR3 loop is CASSPLSGPWSDTQYF. The DNA of the CDR3 is TGTGCCAGCAGCCCTCTTAGCGGGCCATGGAGCGATACGCAGTATTTT.

This chain links TRBV7-2 with TRBJ1-3; D not certain. This CDR3 region has 14 residues. Germline-derived CDR1 and CDR2 are SGHTA and FQGNSA. V was trimmed by 5 bases and J by 3 bases, leaving 11 bases between them. CDR3 protein: CASSPRVYGNTIYF. The CDR3 DNA is TGTGCCAGCAGCCCTCGAGTGTATGGAAACACCATATATTTT.

The J gene is TRBJ2-2, the V gene TRBV18; D gene uncertain. This CDR3 is built from 16 residues. Trimming cost V 2 bases and J 1 base, with 11 bases left between them. Germline CDR1 is KGHSH and CDR2 is LQKENI. The DNA for the CDR3 is TGTGCCAGCTCACCAGGGCCCAATAAGAACACCGGGGAGCTGTTTTTT. It codes for CASSPGPNKNTGELFF.

This chain connects TRBV7-8 to TRBJ2-2, with D possibly matching TRBD1 (6 bases). The CDR3 extends over 15 amino acids. From germline, CDR1 is SGHVS and CDR2 FQNEAQ. Between the trimmed V and J ends, which lost 4 bases and 2 bases, there was a span of 11 bases. The CDR3 DNA reads TGTGCCAGCAGCTATACAGGGACAAACACCGGGGAGCTGTTTTTT. This gives the protein CASSYTGTNTGELFF.

The chain is built from TRBV7-9 and TRBJ1-4; tentatively, D is TRBD1 (6 bases). Germline V gene data show CDR1 as SEHNR and CDR2 as FQNEAQ (reference sequence). The CDR3 has 14 residues. V was pared by 0 bases and J by 6 bases, with 8 bases between. CDR3 in amino acids: CASSLAAGDEKLFF. As DNA, the CDR3 is TGTGCCAGCAGCTTAGCGGCAGGGGATGAAAAACTGTTTTTT.